This T cell receptor (beta chain) came from a study of cytomegalovirus exposure and HLA in healthy donors. Study-wide findings and caveats: In a later analysis, compared with equally common non-associated chains, HLA-associated beta chains were more expanded.

This clone came up a few times. The antigen remains unidentified. An end of the junction differs from the germline gene, which may be a read error. Different DNA sequences within this sample yield the same CDR3. This CDR3 region has 15 residues. From germline, CDR1 is MGHRA and CDR2 YSYEKL. 60 Vbeta and 13 Jbeta primers were used in PCR. The table came from immunoSEQ multiplex PCR; TCRdb's copy has only in-frame clones and leaves some out. This sample has more than 150,000 clones, with about 79% found just once. The source of this sequence is a girl aged 2 to 9 in good health and CMV-seropositive. Sequencing was performed on PBMCs. The chain combines TRBV4-1 with TRBJ2-5, with 11 nucleotides matching TRBD1. The CDR3, as DNA: TGTGCCAGCAGCCAAAGGGGACAGGGGGAAGAGACCCAGTACTTC. It is translated as CASSQRGQGEETQYF.